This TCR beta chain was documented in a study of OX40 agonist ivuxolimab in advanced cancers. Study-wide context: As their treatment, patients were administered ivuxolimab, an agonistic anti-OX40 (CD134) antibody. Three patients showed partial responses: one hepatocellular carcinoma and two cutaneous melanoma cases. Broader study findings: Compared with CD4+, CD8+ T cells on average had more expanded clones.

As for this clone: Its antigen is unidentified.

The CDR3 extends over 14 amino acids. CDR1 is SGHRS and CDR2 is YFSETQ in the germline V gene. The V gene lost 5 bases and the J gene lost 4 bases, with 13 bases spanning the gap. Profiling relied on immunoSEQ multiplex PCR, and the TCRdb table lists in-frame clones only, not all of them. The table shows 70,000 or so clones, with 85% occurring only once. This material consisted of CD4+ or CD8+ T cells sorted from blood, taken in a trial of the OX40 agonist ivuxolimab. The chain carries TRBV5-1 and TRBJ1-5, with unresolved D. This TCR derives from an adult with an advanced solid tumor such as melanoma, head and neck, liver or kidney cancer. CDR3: CASRPSSGNQPQHF. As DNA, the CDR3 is TGCGCCAGCAGACCCAGCTCCGGGAATCAGCCCCAGCATTTT.